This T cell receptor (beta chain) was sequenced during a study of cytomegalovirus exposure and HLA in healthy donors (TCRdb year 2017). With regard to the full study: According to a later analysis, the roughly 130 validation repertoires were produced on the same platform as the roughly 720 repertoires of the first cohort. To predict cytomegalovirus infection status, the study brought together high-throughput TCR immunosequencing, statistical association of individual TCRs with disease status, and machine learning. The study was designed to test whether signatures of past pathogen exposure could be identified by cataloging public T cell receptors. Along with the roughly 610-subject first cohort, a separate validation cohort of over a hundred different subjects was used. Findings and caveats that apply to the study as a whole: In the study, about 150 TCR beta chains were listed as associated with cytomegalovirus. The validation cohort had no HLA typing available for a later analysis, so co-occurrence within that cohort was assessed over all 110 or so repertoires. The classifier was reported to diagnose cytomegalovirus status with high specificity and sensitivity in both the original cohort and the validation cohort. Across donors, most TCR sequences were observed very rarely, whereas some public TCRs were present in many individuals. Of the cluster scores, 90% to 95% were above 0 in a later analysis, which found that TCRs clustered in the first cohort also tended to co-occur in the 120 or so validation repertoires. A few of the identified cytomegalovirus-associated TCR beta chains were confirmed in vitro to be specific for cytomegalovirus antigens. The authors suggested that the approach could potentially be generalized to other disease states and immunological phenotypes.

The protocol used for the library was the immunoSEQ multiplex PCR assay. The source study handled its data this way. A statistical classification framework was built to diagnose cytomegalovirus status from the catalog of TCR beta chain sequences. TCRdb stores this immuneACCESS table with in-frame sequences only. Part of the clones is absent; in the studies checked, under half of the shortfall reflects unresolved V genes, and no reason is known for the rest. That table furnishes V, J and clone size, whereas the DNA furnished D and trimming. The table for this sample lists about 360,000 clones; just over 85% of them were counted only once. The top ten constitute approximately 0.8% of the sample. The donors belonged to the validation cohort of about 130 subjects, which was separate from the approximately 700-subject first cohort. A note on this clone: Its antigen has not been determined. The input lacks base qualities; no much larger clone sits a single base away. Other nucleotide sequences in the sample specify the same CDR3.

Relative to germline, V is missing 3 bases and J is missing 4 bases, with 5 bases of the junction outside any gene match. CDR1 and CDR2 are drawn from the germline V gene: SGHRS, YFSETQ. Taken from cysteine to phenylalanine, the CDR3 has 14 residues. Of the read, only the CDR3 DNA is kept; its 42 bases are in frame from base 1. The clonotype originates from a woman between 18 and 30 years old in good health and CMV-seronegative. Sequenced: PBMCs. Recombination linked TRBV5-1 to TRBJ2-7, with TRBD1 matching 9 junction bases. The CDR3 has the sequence CASSSGQGSYEQYF. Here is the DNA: TGCGCCAGCAGCTCGGGACAGGGCTCTTACGAGCAGTACTTC.